This paragraph covers one TCR beta chain sequence. This table comes from immunoSEQ multiplex PCR, and its TCRdb copy is limited to in-frame clones, with some not included. The data show some 110,000 clones, approximately 90% seen once. This sample was taken from a study of T cell changes during pregnancy in multiple sclerosis. Deletions cut 1 base from V and 8 bases from J, with 14 bases between. Germline-derived CDR1 and CDR2 are SGHTA and FQGTGA. This CDR3 comprises 15 residues. The sequence was obtained from a female donor with multiple sclerosis, enrolled in a pregnancy study. The sequencing here drew on peripheral blood, taken after pregnancy. This sequence joins TRBV7-3 and TRBJ1-4, with D tentatively TRBD1 (5 bases). The CDR3 here is CASSLRGDPGEKLFF. CDR3 sequence (DNA): TGTGCCAGCAGCTTAAGGGGGGACCCAGGGGAAAAACTGTTTTTT.